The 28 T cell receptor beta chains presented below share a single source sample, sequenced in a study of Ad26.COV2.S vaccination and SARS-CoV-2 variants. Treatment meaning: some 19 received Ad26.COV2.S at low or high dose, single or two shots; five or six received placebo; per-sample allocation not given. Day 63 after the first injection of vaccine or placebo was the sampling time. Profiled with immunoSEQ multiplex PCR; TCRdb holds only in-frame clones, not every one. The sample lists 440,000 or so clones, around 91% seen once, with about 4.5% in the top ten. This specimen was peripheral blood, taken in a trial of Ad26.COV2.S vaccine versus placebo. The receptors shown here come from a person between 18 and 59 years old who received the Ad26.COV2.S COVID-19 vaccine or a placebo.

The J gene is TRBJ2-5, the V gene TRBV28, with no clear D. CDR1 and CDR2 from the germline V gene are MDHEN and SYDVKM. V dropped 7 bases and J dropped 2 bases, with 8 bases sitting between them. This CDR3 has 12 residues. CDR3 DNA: TGTGCCAGCAACGTTGGACAAGAGACCCAGTACTTC. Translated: CASNVGQETQYF.

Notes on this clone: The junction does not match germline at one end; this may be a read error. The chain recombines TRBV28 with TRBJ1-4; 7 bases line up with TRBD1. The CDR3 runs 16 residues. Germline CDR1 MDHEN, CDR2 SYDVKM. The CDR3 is CASNLQGRGSNEKLFF. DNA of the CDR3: TGTGCCAGCAATTTACAGGGGAGGGGATCTAATGAAAAACTGTTTTTT.

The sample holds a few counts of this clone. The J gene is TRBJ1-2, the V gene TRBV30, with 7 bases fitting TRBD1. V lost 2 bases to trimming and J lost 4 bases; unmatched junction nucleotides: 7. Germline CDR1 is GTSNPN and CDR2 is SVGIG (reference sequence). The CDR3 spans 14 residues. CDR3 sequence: CAWSRQGLGYGYTF. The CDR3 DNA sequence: TGTGCCTGGAGTAGACAGGGTCTCGGCTATGGCTACACCTTC.

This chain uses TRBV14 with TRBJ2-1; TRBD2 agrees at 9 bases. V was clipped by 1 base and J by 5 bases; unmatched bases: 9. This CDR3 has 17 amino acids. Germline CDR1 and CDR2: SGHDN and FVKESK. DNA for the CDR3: TGTGCCAGCAGCCAAGGTTTTCGGCGGGAGGGCCACAATGAGCAGTTCTTC. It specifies CASSQGFRREGHNEQFF.

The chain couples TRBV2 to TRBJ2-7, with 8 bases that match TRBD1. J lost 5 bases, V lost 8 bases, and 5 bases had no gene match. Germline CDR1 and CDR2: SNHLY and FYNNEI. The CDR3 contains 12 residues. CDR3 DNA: TGTGCCAGCGGAAGGACAGGGAACGAGCAGTACTTC. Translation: CASGRTGNEQYF.

The CDR3 reads CASSSRDRNEQFF. The CDR3 DNA is TGCGCCAGCAGCTCCCGGGACCGCAATGAGCAGTTCTTC. The rearrangement uses TRBV5-1 and TRBJ2-1; perhaps D is TRBD1 or TRBD2 (5 bases each). Deletions cut 3 bases from V and 6 bases from J, with 10 bases between. The CDR3 has 13 amino acids. The germline gives CDR1 SGHRS, CDR2 YFSETQ.

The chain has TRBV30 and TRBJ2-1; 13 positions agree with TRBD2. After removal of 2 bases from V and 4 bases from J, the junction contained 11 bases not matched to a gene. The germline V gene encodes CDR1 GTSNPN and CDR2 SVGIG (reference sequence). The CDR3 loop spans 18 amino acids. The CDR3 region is CAWSSGTSGKAGYNEQFF. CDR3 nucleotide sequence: TGTGCCTGGAGTTCCGGGACTAGCGGGAAGGCCGGGTACAATGAGCAGTTCTTC.

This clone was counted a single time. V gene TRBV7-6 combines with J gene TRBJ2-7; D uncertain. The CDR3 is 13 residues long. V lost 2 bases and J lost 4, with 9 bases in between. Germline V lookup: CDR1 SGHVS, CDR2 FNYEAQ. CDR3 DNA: TGTGCCAGCAGCTTATCACCAAATTACGAGCAGTACTTC. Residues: CASSLSPNYEQYF.

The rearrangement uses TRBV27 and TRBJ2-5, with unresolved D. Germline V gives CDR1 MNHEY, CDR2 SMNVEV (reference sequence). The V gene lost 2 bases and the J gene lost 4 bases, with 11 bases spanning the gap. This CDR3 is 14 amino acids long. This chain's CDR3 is CASSLDGWGETQYF. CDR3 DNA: TGTGCCAGCAGTTTAGACGGTTGGGGAGAGACCCAGTACTTC.

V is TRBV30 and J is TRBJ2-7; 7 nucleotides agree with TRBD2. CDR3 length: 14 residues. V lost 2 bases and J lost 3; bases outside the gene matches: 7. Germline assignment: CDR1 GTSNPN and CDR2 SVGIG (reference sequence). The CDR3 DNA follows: TGTGCCTGGAGTCTCGGGACTAACAACTACGAGCAGTACTTC. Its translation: CAWSLGTNNYEQYF.

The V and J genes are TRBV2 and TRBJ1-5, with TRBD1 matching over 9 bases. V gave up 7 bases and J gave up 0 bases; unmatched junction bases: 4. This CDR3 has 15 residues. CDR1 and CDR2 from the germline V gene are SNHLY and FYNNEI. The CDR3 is CASTGTGSSNQPQHF. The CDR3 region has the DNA TGTGCCAGCACCGGGACAGGGTCTAGCAATCAGCCCCAGCATTTT.

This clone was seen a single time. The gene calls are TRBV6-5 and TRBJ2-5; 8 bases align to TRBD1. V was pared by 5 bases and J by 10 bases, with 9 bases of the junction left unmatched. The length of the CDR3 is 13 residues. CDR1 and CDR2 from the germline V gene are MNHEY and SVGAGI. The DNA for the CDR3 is TGTGCCAGCAGTCAGACAGGGGTTGGGGACCAGTACTTC. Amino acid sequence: CASSQTGVGDQYF.

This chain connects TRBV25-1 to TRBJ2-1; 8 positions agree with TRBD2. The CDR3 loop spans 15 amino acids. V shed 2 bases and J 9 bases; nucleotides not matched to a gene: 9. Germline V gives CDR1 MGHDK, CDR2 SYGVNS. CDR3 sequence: CASSEGYGRVAEQFF. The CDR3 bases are TGTGCCAGCAGTGAAGGATACGGGAGGGTGGCTGAGCAGTTCTTC.

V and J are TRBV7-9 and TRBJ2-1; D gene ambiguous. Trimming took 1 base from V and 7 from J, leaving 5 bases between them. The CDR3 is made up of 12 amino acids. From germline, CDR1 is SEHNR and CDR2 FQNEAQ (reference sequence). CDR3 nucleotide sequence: TGTGCCAGCAGCTTAGTATGGAATGAGCAGTTCTTC. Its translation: CASSLVWNEQFF.

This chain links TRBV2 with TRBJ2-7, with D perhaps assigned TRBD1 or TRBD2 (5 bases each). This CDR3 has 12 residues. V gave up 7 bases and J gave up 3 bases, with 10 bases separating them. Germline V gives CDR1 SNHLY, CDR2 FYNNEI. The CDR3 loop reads CASKGRGYEQYF. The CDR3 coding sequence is TGTGCCAGCAAGGGACGGGGCTACGAGCAGTACTTC.

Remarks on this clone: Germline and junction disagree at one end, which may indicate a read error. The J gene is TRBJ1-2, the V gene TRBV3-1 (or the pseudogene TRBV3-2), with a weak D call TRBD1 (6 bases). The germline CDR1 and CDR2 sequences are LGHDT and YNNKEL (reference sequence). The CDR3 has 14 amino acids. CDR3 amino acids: CASNQQHRDHGYTF. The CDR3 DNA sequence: TGTGCCAGCAACCAACAACACAGGGACCATGGCTACACCTTC.

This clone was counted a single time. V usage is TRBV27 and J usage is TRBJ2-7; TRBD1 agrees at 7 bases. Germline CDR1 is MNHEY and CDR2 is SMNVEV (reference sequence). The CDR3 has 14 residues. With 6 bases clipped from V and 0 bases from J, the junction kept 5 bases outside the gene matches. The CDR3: CASRMGQNSYEQYF. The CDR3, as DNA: TGTGCCAGCAGGATGGGACAGAACTCCTACGAGCAGTACTTC.

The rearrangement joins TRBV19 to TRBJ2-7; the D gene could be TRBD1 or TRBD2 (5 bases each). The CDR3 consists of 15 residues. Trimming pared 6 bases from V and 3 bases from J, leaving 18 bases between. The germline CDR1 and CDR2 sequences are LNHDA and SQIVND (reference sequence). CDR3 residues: CASRPSDLRGYEQYF. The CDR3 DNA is TGTGCCAGTAGGCCGAGCGACTTGAGGGGCTACGAGCAGTACTTC.

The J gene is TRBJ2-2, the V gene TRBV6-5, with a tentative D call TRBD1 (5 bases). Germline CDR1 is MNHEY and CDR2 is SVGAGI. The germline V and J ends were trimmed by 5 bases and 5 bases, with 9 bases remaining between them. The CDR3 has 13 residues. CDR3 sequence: CASSRGSTGELFF. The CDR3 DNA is TGTGCCAGCAGTAGGGGCTCGACCGGGGAGCTGTTTTTT.

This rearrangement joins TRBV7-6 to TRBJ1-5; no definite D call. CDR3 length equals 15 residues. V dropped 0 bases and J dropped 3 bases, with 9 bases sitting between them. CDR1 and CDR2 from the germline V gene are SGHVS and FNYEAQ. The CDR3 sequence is CASSLAVGANQPQHF. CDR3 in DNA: TGTGCCAGCAGCTTAGCAGTCGGAGCCAATCAGCCCCAGCATTTT.

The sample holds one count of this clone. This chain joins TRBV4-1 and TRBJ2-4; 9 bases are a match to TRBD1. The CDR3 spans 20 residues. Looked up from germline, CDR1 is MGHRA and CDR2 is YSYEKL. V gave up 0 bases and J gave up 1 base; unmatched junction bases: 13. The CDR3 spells CASSQEGVGQGAYAKNIQYF. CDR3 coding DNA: TGCGCCAGCAGCCAAGAGGGTGTGGGACAGGGAGCTTATGCCAAAAACATTCAGTACTTC.

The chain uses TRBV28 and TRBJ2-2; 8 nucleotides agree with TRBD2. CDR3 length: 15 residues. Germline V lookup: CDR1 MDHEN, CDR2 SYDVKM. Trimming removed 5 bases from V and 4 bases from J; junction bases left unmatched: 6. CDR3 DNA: TGTGCCAGCAGTGACGGGGGGGTTCGCACCGGGGAGCTGTTTTTT. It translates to CASSDGGVRTGELFF.

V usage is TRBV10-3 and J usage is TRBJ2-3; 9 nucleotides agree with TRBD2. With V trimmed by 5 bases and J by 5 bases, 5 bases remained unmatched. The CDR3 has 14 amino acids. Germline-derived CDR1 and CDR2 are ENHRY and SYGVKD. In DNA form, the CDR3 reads TGTGCCATCAGTCCGGGACTAGCAGTAGATACGCAGTATTTT. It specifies CAISPGLAVDTQYF.

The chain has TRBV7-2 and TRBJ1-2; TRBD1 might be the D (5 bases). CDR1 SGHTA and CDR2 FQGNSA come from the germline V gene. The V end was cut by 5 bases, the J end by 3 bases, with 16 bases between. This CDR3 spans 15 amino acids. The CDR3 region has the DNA TGTGCCAGCAGCCGGGTCGGCAGGGTAGACTATGGCTACACCTTC. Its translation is CASSRVGRVDYGYTF. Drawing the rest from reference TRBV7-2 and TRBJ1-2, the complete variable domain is GAGVSQSPSNKVTEKGKDVELRCDPISGHTALYWYRQSLGQGLEFLIYFQGNSAPDKSGLPSDRFSAERTGGSVSTLTIQRTQQEDSAVYLCASSRVGRVDYGYTFGSGTRLTVV.

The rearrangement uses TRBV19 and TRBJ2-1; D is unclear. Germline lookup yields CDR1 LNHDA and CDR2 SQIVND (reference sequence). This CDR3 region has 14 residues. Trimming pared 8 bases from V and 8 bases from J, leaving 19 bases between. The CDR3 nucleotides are TGTGCCAGTCGAGAGGATACCTTATACGATGAGCAGTTCTTC. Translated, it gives CASREDTLYDEQFF.

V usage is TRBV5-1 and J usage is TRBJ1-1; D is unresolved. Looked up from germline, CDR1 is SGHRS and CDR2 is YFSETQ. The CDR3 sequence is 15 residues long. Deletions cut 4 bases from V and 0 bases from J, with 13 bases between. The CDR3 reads CASSPGRLMNTEAFF. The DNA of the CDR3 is TGCGCCAGCAGCCCAGGACGGCTCATGAACACTGAAGCTTTCTTT. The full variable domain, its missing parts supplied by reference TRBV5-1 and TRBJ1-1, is KAGVTQTPRYLIKTRGQQVTLSCSPISGHRSVSWYQQTPGQGLQFLFEYFSETQRNKGNFPGRFSGRQFSNSRSEMNVSTLELGDSALYLCASSPGRLMNTEAFFGQGTRLTVV.

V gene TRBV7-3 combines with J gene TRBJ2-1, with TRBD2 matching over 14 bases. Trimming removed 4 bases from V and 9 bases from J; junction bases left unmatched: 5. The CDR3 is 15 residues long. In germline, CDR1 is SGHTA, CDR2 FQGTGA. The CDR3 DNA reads TGTGCCAGCAGCTCCGGGACTAGCGGGGGTAGTGAGCAGTTCTTC. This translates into CASSSGTSGGSEQFF.

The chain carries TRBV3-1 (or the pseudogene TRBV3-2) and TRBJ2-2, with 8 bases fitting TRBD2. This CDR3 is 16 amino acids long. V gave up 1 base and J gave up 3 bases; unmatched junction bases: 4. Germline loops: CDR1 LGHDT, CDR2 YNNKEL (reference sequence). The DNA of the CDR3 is TGTGCCAGCAGCCAAGGAGCGGGAGCCTACACCGGGGAGCTGTTTTTT. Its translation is CASSQGAGAYTGELFF.